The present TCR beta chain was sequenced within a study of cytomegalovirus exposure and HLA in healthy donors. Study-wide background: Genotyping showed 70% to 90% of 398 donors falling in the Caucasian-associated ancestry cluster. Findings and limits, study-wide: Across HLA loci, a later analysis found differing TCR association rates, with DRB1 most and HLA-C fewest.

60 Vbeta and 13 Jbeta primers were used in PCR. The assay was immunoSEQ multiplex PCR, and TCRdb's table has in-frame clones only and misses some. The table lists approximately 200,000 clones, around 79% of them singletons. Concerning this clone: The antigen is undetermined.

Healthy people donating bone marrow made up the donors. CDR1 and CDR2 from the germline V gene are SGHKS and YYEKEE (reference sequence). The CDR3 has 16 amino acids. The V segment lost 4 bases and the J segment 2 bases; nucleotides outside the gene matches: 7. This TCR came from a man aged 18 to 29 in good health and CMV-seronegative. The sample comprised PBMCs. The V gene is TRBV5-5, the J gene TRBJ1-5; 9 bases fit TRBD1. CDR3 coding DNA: TGTGCCAGCAGCGGGGCGGGACAGGGTCGCAATCAGCCCCAGCATTTT. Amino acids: CASSGAGQGRNQPQHF.